This TCR beta chain came from a study of beta chain features in type 1 diabetes. Overall study: Age, gender and cell yields were alike across patients and healthy donors. Sorted cell examination encompassed approximately 110 million cells across all samples.

This CDR3 is built from 17 residues. Germline CDR1 is LNHDA and CDR2 is SQIVND (reference sequence). V lost 5 bases and J lost 1; bases outside the gene matches: 11. Overall study results and limits: The naive, central memory and Treg TCRB repertoires showed an apparent similarity that was greater among patients than among healthy donors.

For this clone: What it binds is unknown.

Isolated RNA was reverse transcribed in full, so expressed TCRB transcripts were sequenced. The table came from immunoSEQ multiplex PCR; TCRdb's copy has only in-frame clones and leaves some out. The repertoire holds about 160,000 clones, with approximately 9.9% as singletons. Sequencing used central memory CD4+ T cells from blood. The chain recombines TRBV19 with TRBJ2-3; TRBD2 matches at 8 bases. The clonotype comes from a young woman in good health. The CDR3 DNA reads TGTGCCAGTAGTCCCCGGGGGGGGGCCTTCGGCACAGATACGCAGTATTTT. Protein sequence: CASSPRGGAFGTDTQYF.